This section outlines one T cell receptor beta chain sequence together with its context. Using immunoSEQ multiplex PCR, the repertoire was profiled, and TCRdb retains in-frame clones only, with some absent. The sample shows 160,000 or so clones, approximately 94% of them seen only once. The record originates from a study of control samples from healthy donors and cancer patients. The CDR3 consists of 12 residues. Germline V gene sequence: CDR1 SGDLS, CDR2 YYNGEE. Trimming at V came to 4 bases and at J to 7 bases, leaving 4 bases not matched to a gene. This receptor was identified in a woman in her 40s in good health. This sequence joins TRBV9 and TRBJ1-2; 7 bases map to TRBD1. Sequenced: blood. As DNA, the CDR3 is TGTGCCAGCAGCAGCGACAGGGTTGGCTACACCTTC. It specifies CASSSDRVGYTF. Full variable domain (rest looked up from reference TRBV9 and TRBJ1-2): DSGVTQTPKHLITATGQRVTLRCSPRSGDLSVYWYQQSLDQGLQFLIQYYNGEERAKGNILERFSAQQFPDLHSELNLSSLELGDSALYFCASSSDRVGYTFGSGTRLTVV.